Presented here are 23 T cell receptor beta chains from one specimen sequenced in a study of brain T cells in children with intractable seizures. TCRdb's table, derived via immunoSEQ multiplex PCR, lists solely in-frame clones and lacks some. The sample shows a few hundred thousand clones, 85% to 95% of them seen only once. The time point: blood from clinic visit 5 months post-surgery; TSC patient then seizure free. The sample here was peripheral blood, taken around 5 months after surgery. The receptors stem from a boy under three years old with tuberous sclerosis and intractable seizures.

The V gene is TRBV9, the J gene TRBJ2-3; no firm D call. V dropped 0 bases and J dropped 3 bases, with 14 bases sitting between them. Germline assignment: CDR1 SGDLS and CDR2 YYNGEE. The CDR3 covers 16 residues. The CDR3 DNA reads as TGTGCCAGCAGCGTAGGAACTAATGAACTGACAGATACGCAGTATTTT. Translated, it gives CASSVGTNELTDTQYF.

This chain connects TRBV10-3 to TRBJ1-2, with 8 bases identical to TRBD1. CDR3 length: 15 residues. CDR1 and CDR2 from the germline V gene are ENHRY and SYGVKD. Trimming cost V 7 bases and J 4 bases; bases outside gene matches: 11. CDR3 in DNA: TGTGCCATCAAAACCAGGGGGCCTCCTTGCTATGGCTACACCTTC. Amino acid sequence: CAIKTRGPPCYGYTF.

This sequence joins TRBV7-9 and TRBJ2-5; D might be TRBD2 (5 bases). Germline loops: CDR1 SEHNR, CDR2 FQNEAQ (reference sequence). The CDR3 sequence is 14 residues long. The V end lost 5 bases, the J end lost 0 bases, and 10 bases lay between the germline ends. The CDR3 here is CASSTTRYQETQYF. The CDR3 DNA follows: TGTGCCAGCAGCACAACTAGGTACCAAGAGACCCAGTACTTC. Complete variable domain (other parts from reference TRBV7-9 and TRBJ2-5): DTGVSQNPRHKITKRGQNVTFRCDPISEHNRLYWYRQTLGQGPEFLTYFQNEAQLEKSRLLSDRFSAERPKGSFSTLEIQRTEQGDSAMYLCASSTTRYQETQYFGPGTRLLVL.

The chain employs TRBV11-2 and TRBJ1-1; no clear D. Looked up from germline, CDR1 is SGHAT and CDR2 is FQNNGV. With 5 bases removed from V and 0 bases from J, the gap between germline ends came to 7 bases. The CDR3 spans 13 residues. The CDR3 loop reads CASSATLNTEAFF. DNA of the CDR3: TGTGCCAGCAGCGCCACGTTGAACACTGAAGCTTTCTTT. Full variable domain (missing parts from reference TRBV11-2 and TRBJ1-1): EAGVAQSPRYKIIEKRQSVAFWCNPISGHATLYWYQQILGQGPKLLIQFQNNGVVDDSQLPKDRFSAERLKGVDSTLKIQPAKLEDSAVYLCASSATLNTEAFFGQGTRLTVV.

This clone was found a few times. The CDR3 DNA reads as TGCGCCAGCAGCCAAGATGACTATAATTCACCCCTCCACTTT. It translates to CASSQDDYNSPLHF. The chain has TRBV4-1 and TRBJ1-6; unclear D gene. The V gene lost 0 bases and the J gene lost 3 bases, with 3 bases spanning the gap. This CDR3 is built from 14 residues. Germline V lookup: CDR1 MGHRA, CDR2 YSYEKL.

This chain joins TRBV29-1 and TRBJ2-2; maybe TRBD2 (8 bases). V was pared by 6 bases and J by 3 bases, with 23 bases between. The V gene's germline CDR1 is SQVTM and CDR2 ANQGSEA. The CDR3 consists of 17 residues. The CDR3 nucleotides are TGCAGCGTCGGGAGGGGCAGGGGGGGTTCCGACACCGGGGAGCTGTTTTTT. It translates to CSVGRGRGGSDTGELFF.

CDR3 nucleotides: TGTGCCAGCGGGCGACATGATTCACCCCTCCACTTT. Translated: CASGRHDSPLHF. The rearrangement uses TRBV7-9 and TRBJ1-6; D not certain. Trimming pared 8 bases from V and 8 bases from J, leaving 10 bases between. CDR1 and CDR2 from the germline V gene are SEHNR and FQNEAQ (reference sequence). This CDR3 contains 12 residues.

The V and J genes are TRBV20-1 and TRBJ1-5; D is unresolved. Germline loops: CDR1 DFQATT, CDR2 SNEGSKA (reference sequence). CDR3 size: 14 residues. Trimming stripped 3 bases from V and 0 bases from J, with 9 bases between. CDR3 loop: CSASGTYSNQPQHF. The CDR3 DNA reads TGCAGTGCTAGTGGCACTTATAGCAATCAGCCCCAGCATTTT.

This rearrangement joins TRBV28 to TRBJ1-2, with a tentative D call TRBD1 (6 bases). The length of the CDR3 is 18 residues. Per the germline V gene, CDR1 is MDHEN and CDR2 is SYDVKM. V was clipped by 5 bases and J by 1 base, with 23 bases between them. For the CDR3, the DNA is TGTGCCAGCAGTCCCCCTATAGCTAGGACAGATCATAACTATGGCTACACCTTC. As protein: CASSPPIARTDHNYGYTF.

The chain joins TRBV9 to TRBJ1-1, with D unresolved. Per the germline V gene, CDR1 is SGDLS and CDR2 is YYNGEE. The CDR3 is made up of 15 amino acids. V lost 0 bases to trimming and J lost 4 bases, with 13 bases between them. The CDR3 sequence: CASSVGVGRATEAFF. CDR3 nucleotides: TGTGCCAGCAGCGTAGGGGTAGGGCGGGCCACTGAAGCTTTCTTT.

A single count supports this clone. The rearrangement joins TRBV10-3 to TRBJ2-1; D call uncertain. The V gene's germline CDR1 is ENHRY and CDR2 SYGVKD. The V end was cut by 0 bases, the J end by 5 bases, with 8 bases between. The CDR3 runs to 14 residues. CDR3 in amino acids: CAISESAANNEQFF. CDR3 sequence (DNA): TGTGCCATCAGTGAGTCCGCGGCTAACAATGAGCAGTTCTTC.

The chain combines TRBV19 with TRBJ2-7, with 10 bases lining up with TRBD1. Germline CDR1 and CDR2: LNHDA and SQIVND (reference sequence). V dropped 6 bases and J dropped 4; count of bases not matched to a gene: 6. This CDR3 contains 14 residues. CDR3 loop: CASRGQGFGYEQYF. The CDR3 DNA sequence: TGTGCCAGTAGGGGACAGGGGTTCGGATACGAGCAGTACTTC.

This clone was picked up one time. The chain has TRBV14 and TRBJ2-2, with TRBD1 as a possible D gene (6 bases). V lost 3 bases and J 5 bases, leaving 13 bases between the germline ends. From germline, CDR1 is SGHDN and CDR2 FVKESK. This CDR3 is built from 15 residues. The CDR3 loop reads CASSHTGMGTGELFF. The CDR3 DNA reads as TGTGCCAGCAGCCACACAGGGATGGGGACCGGGGAGCTGTTTTTT.

The chain recombines TRBV4-1 with TRBJ2-1, with D possibly called TRBD1 or TRBD2 (5 bases each). This CDR3 comprises 16 residues. Germline V lookup: CDR1 MGHRA, CDR2 YSYEKL. The germline V and J ends were trimmed by 0 bases and 3 bases, with 12 bases remaining between them. The CDR3 is CASSQDTSGSYNEQFF. The CDR3, as DNA: TGCGCCAGCAGCCAAGATACGTCAGGGAGCTACAATGAGCAGTTCTTC.

The V and J genes are TRBV30 and TRBJ2-1; TRBD2 is a possible D gene (6 bases). This CDR3 contains 13 residues. The V gene's germline CDR1 is GTSNPN and CDR2 SVGIG (reference sequence). The V end lost 1 base, the J end lost 9 bases, and 13 bases lay between the germline ends. The CDR3 bases are TGTGCCTGGAGTGGATCGGGAGTAGTTGAGCAGTTCTTC. This sequence encodes CAWSGSGVVEQFF. Drawing the rest from reference TRBV30 and TRBJ2-1, the complete variable domain is SQTIHQWPATLVQPVGSPLSLECTVEGTSNPNLYWYRQAAGRGLQLLFYSVGIGQISSEVPQNLSASRPQDRQFILSSKKLLLSDSGFYLCAWSGSGVVEQFFGPGTRLTVL.

This chain uses TRBV3-1 (or the pseudogene TRBV3-2) with TRBJ2-3; D unclear. The CDR3 covers 15 residues. The V end was cut by 5 bases, the J end by 0 bases, with 12 bases between. Germline-derived CDR1 and CDR2 are LGHDT and YNNKEL (reference sequence). The CDR3 loop reads CASSANTKSTDTQYF. CDR3 bases: TGTGCCAGCAGCGCCAACACGAAGAGCACAGATACGCAGTATTTT.

Only one count was recorded for this clone. This sequence joins TRBV9 and TRBJ2-5; perhaps TRBD2 as D (5 bases). Germline V gives CDR1 SGDLS, CDR2 YYNGEE. The CDR3 is 13 amino acids. Between the trimmed V and J ends, which lost 0 bases and 5 bases, there was a span of 8 bases. The CDR3 coding sequence is TGTGCCAGCAGCGTAGGAGGGTCGGAGACCCAGTACTTC. It codes for CASSVGGSETQYF.

The chain is built from TRBV2 and TRBJ2-7, with 7 nucleotides matching TRBD1. Per the germline V gene, CDR1 is SNHLY and CDR2 is FYNNEI. Germline trimming cut 1 base from V and 4 bases from J; bases unmatched to any gene: 10. This CDR3 spans 16 amino acids. The CDR3 sequence is CASSEGEAGGAYEQYF. The CDR3 region has the DNA TGTGCCAGCAGTGAAGGCGAAGCAGGGGGTGCGTACGAGCAGTACTTC.

This clone was counted a single time. V gene TRBV7-9 combines with J gene TRBJ2-5, with D perhaps TRBD2 (5 bases). Germline CDR1 reads SEHNR; CDR2 reads FQNEAQ (reference sequence). The CDR3 spans 13 residues. Between the trimmed V and J ends, which lost 5 bases and 5 bases, there was a span of 12 bases. The CDR3 bases are TGTGCCAGCAGCGGAATCGGCGGGGAGACCCAGTACTTC. This sequence encodes CASSGIGGETQYF.

The chain has TRBV6-4 and TRBJ2-7; TRBD1 or TRBD2 may be the D gene (5 bases each). From germline, CDR1 is MRHNA and CDR2 SNTAGT. Trimming took 8 bases from V and 6 from J, leaving 17 bases between them. The length of the CDR3 is 13 residues. The DNA of the CDR3 is TGTGCCAGCTACAGATCCCGGGGACGCGAGCAGTACTTC. It yields the protein CASYRSRGREQYF.

The rearrangement joins TRBV7-3 to TRBJ2-3, with D unclear. Trimming removed 3 bases from V and 6 bases from J, with 7 bases in between. The germline V gene has CDR1 SGHTA and CDR2 FQGTGA. The CDR3 has 12 residues. This CDR3 is CASSFVGDTQYF. CDR3 sequence (DNA): TGTGCCAGCAGCTTCGTCGGGGATACGCAGTATTTT. The full variable domain, in which reference TRBV7-3 and TRBJ2-3 provide the parts outside the CDR3, is GAGVSQTPSNKVTEKGKYVELRCDPISGHTALYWYRQSLGQGPEFLIYFQGTGAADDSGLPNDRFFAVRPEGSVSTLKIQRTERGDSAVYLCASSFVGDTQYFGPGTRLTVL.

The sample holds one count of this clone. V is TRBV7-2 and J is TRBJ1-3; D is possibly TRBD1 (5 bases). CDR3 length equals 15 residues. CDR1 is SGHTA, CDR2 FQGNSA, per germline. V lost 2 bases to trimming and J lost 2 bases, with 10 bases between them. This CDR3 reads CASSLRGAAGNTIYF. In nucleotides, the CDR3 is TGTGCCAGCAGCTTACGAGGGGCGGCTGGAAACACCATATATTTT.

V usage is TRBV6-7 and J usage is TRBJ2-3; D unresolved. TRBV6-7 is filed as an ORF, its function uncertain. V dropped 0 bases and J dropped 0 bases, with 4 bases sitting between them. The CDR3 covers 14 residues. In nucleotides, the CDR3 is TGTGCCAGCAGTTACTCGACTAGCACAGATACGCAGTATTTT. Its protein is CASSYSTSTDTQYF.